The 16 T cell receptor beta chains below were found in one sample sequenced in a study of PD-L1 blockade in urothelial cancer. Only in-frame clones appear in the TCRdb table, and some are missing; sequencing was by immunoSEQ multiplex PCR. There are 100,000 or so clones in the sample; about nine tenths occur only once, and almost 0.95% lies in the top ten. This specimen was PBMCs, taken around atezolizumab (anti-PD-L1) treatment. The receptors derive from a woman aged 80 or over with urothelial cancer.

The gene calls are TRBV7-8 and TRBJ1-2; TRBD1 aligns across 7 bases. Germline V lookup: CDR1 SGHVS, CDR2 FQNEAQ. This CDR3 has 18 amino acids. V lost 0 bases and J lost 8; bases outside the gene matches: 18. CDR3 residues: CASSLALRWTGLVEGYTF. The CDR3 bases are TGTGCCAGCAGCTTAGCGCTAAGATGGACAGGTTTGGTAGAGGGCTACACCTTC.

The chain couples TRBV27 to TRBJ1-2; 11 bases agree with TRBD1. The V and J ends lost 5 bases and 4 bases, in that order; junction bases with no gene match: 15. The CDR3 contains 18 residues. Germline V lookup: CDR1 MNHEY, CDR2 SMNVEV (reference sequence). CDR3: CASSEVLGQGGIRYGYTF. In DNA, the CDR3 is TGTGCCAGCAGTGAGGTCTTGGGACAGGGGGGGATCCGCTATGGCTACACCTTC.

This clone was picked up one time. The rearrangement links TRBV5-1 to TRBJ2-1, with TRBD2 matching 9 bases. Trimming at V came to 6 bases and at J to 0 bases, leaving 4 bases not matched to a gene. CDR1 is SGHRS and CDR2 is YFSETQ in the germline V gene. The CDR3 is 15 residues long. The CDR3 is CASKREAPSYNEQFF. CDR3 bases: TGCGCCAGCAAGCGGGAGGCCCCCTCCTACAATGAGCAGTTCTTC.

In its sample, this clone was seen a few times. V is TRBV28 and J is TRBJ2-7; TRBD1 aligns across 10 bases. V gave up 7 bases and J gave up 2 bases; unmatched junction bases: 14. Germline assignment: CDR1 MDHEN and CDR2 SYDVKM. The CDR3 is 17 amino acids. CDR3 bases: TGTGCCAGCACCGACCGGGACAGGGGCTTTGAGGCCTACGAGCAGTACTTC. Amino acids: CASTDRDRGFEAYEQYF.

The CDR3 sequence: CASSDGHILPNQPQHF. The CDR3 DNA reads TGTGCCAGCAGCGATGGGCACATTCTACCTAATCAGCCCCAGCATTTT. V gene TRBV5-5 combines with J gene TRBJ1-5; D remains unclear. V lost 4 bases to trimming and J lost 4 bases, with 18 bases between them. Germline assignment: CDR1 SGHKS and CDR2 YYEKEE (reference sequence). The length of the CDR3 is 16 residues.

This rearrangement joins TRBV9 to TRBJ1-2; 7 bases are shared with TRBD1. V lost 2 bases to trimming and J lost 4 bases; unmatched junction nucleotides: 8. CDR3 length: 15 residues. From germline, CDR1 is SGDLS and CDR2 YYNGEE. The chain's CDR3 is CASSVGTDPVYGYTF. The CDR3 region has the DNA TGTGCCAGCAGCGTGGGGACAGATCCTGTCTATGGCTACACCTTC.

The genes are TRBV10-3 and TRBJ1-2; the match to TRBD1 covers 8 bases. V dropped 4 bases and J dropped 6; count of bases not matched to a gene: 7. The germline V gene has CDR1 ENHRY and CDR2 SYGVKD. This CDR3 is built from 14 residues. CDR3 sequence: CAISGQGSRDGYTF. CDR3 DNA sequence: TGTGCCATCAGTGGACAGGGGTCTAGGGATGGCTACACCTTC.

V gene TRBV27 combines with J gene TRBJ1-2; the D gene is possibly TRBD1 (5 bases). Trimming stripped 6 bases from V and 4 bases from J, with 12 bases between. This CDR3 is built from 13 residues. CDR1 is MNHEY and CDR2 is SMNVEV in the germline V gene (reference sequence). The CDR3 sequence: CASSRDSTYGYTF. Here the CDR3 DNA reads TGTGCCAGCAGCCGTGACAGTACCTATGGCTACACCTTC.

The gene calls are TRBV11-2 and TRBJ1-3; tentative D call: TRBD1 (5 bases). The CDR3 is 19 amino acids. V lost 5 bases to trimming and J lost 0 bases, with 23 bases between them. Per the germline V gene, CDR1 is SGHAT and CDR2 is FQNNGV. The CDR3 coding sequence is TGTGCCAGCAGCGGGGGGGGTGACAGTTCCCGAGCCTCTGGAAACACCATATATTTT. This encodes CASSGGGDSSRASGNTIYF.

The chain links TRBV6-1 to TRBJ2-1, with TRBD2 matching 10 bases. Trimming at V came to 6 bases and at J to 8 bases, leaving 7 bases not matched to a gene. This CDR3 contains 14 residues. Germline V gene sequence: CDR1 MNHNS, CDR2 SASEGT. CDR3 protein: CASSLAGVVDEQFF. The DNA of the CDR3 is TGTGCCAGCAGCCTAGCGGGAGTTGTGGATGAGCAGTTCTTC.

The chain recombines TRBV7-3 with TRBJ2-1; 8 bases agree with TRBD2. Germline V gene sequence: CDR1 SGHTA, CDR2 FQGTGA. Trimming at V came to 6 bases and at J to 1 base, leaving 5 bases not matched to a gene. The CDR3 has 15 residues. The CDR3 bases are TGTGCCAGCAGTCTAAGCGGGAGTTCCTACAATGAGCAGTTCTTC. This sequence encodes CASSLSGSSYNEQFF. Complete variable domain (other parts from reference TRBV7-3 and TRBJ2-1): GAGVSQTPSNKVTEKGKYVELRCDPISGHTALYWYRQSLGQGPEFLIYFQGTGAADDSGLPNDRFFAVRPEGSVSTLKIQRTERGDSAVYLCASSLSGSSYNEQFFGPGTRLTVL.

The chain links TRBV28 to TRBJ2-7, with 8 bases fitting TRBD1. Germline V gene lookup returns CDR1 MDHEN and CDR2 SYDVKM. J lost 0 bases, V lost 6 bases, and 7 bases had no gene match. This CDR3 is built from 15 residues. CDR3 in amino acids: CASSPVGQGSYEQYF. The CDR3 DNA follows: TGTGCCAGCAGCCCCGTTGGACAGGGCTCCTACGAGCAGTACTTC.

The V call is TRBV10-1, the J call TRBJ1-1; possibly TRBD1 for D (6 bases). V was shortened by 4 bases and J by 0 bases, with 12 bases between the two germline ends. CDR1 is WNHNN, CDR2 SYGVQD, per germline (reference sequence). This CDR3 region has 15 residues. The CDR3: CASSGLGTMNTEAFF. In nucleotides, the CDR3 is TGCGCCAGCAGTGGTCTTGGGACAATGAACACTGAAGCTTTCTTT.

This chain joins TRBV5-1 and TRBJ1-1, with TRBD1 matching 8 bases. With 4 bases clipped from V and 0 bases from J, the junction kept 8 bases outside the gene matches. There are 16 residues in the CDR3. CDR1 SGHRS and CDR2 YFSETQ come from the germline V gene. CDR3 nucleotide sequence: TGCGCCAGCAGCCAGACGACAGGGGCCATGAACACTGAAGCTTTCTTT. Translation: CASSQTTGAMNTEAFF.

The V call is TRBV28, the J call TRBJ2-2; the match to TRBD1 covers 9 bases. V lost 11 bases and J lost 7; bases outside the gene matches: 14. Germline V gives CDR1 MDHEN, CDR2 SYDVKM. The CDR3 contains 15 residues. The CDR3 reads CAGSSGTGINGELFF. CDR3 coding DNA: TGTGCCGGAAGCTCCGGGACAGGGATCAACGGGGAGCTGTTTTTT.

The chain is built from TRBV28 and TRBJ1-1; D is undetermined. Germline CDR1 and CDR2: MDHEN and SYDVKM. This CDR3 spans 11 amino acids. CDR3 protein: CGIRGNTEAFF. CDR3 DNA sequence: TGTGGGATACGGGGGAACACTGAAGCTTTCTTT.